Below, one T cell receptor beta chain is given with its context. Its specificity is unknown. A single heparinised blood sample, averaging approximately 110 mL, was obtained per donor. The CDR3 has 16 amino acids. V gave up 2 bases and J gave up 3 bases; unmatched junction bases: 6. Germline V gene data show CDR1 as SSHAT and CDR2 as FNYEAQ (reference sequence). The data stem from a study of beta chain features in type 1 diabetes. Expressed TCRB transcripts were sequenced, since all the RNA that had been isolated was reverse transcribed. Profiling relied on immunoSEQ multiplex PCR, and the TCRdb table lists in-frame clones only, not all of them. The sample lists around 250,000 clones, about 30% seen once, with 3.5% to 4.5% in the top ten. Study findings and constraints: Insertion counts at VDJ junctions were lower in type 1 diabetes patients, who also showed more deletions there.

The gene calls are TRBV7-7 and TRBJ2-2; TRBD2 agrees at 7 bases. The specimen sequenced was central memory CD4+ T cells from blood. This sequence was found in a man younger than 45 in good health. The CDR3 spells CASSLTAGVYTGELFF. The CDR3 DNA sequence: TGTGCCAGCAGCTTAACGGCGGGGGTTTACACCGGGGAGCTGTTTTTT.